These T cell receptor beta chains were read from a single sample in a study of T cell repertoires in cytomegalovirus infection. TCRdb fed the reads into MiXCR, producing one record per CDR3 protein. The data hold approximately 910,000 distinct CDR3 sequences, with less than 35% observed a single time. These receptors' antigens are unknown. The material sequenced was cultured CD8+ T cells from PBMCs, taken from culture after CMV antigen stimulation. The receptors derive from a human donor in good health (CMV status not recorded). Some clones in this sample may be carry-over from other donors' samples. Each CDR3 is given with its conserved first and last residue. D genes are given only for firm matches. Expanded clones get a size class; other rows say once, few or many, or leave the size out.

cdr3_nt	cdr3_aa	clone_size	v_call	d_call	j_call
TGTGCCAGCAGCGTTACGGGGGACAATGAGCAGTTCTTC	CASSVTGDNEQFF	-	TRBV9	-	TRBJ2-1
TGCGCCAGCAGCCTCGGGACTAGCGGGGGGGGCACAGATACGCAGTATTTT	CASSLGTSGGGTDTQYF	few	TRBV5-1	TRBD2	TRBJ2-3
TGTGCCAGCAGTTACGAAGGGTTTTGGGGCAATCAGCCCCAGCATTTT	CASSYEGFWGNQPQHF	-	TRBV6-2/TRBV6-3	-	TRBJ1-5
TGTGCCAGCAGCCAAGAGCGGGGGCCTGGTAATGAGCAGTTCTTC	CASSQERGPGNEQFF	-	TRBV14	-	TRBJ2-1
TGTGCCAGCAGCCAAGAATGGGAGAGCTCCTACAATGAGCAGTTCTTC	CASSQEWESSYNEQFF	-	TRBV12-3/TRBV12-4	-	TRBJ2-1
TGTGCCAGCAGCTTGATAGAGGATACGCAGTATTTT	CASSLIEDTQYF	-	TRBV7-9	-	TRBJ2-3
TGCGCCAGCAGCCCGGGGGGACTAGCGGTCCCCAGCACAGATACGCAGTATTTT	CASSPGGLAVPSTDTQYF	-	TRBV4-1	TRBD2	TRBJ2-3
TGTGCCAGCAGCACCTCTCCACACGAGCAGTACTTC	CASSTSPHEQYF	-	TRBV11-3	-	TRBJ2-7
TGTGCCACCAGAGCGGTCCTAAACACTGAAGCTTTCTTT	CATRAVLNTEAFF	-	TRBV15	-	TRBJ1-1
TGTGCCAGCAGCTTACACGGGGGGGATTATGGCTACACCTTC	CASSLHGGDYGYTF	many	TRBV7-2	-	TRBJ1-2
TGTGCCAGCAGTGGACCTGGGTTGGCCGGGGAGCTGTTTTTT	CASSGPGLAGELFF	few	TRBV12-3/TRBV12-4	-	TRBJ2-2
TGTGCCAGCAACCCCCGGGGGCGGGGGGGCGTCGATGTGCAGTTCTTC	CASNPRGRGGVDVQFF	-	TRBV27	TRBD2	TRBJ2-1
TGTGCCAGCAGCCAAACTCTCTGGGATACGCAGTATTTT	CASSQTLWDTQYF	-	TRBV14	-	TRBJ2-3
TGTGCCAGCAGTTATGGGGCCAGGCTTGGCTACACCTTC	CASSYGARLGYTF	-	TRBV6-5	-	TRBJ1-2
TGCAGTGCTAGTGAGGCGGGACAAAAGGAGACCCAGTACTTC	CSASEAGQKETQYF	few	TRBV20-1	-	TRBJ2-5
TGTGCCAGCAGCTTATGGCCCACCCTCCCAACTAATGAAAAACTGTTTTTT	CASSLWPTLPTNEKLFF	-	TRBV7-6	-	TRBJ1-4
TGTGCCAGCAGCCAAGATCTGGTGAGCTCCTATAATTCACCCCTCCACTTT	CASSQDLVSSYNSPLHF	-	TRBV14	-	TRBJ1-6
TGTGCCAGCCAGACTAGCGGGGGGAGCACCGGGGAGCTGTTTTTT	CASQTSGGSTGELFF	-	TRBV27	TRBD2	TRBJ2-2
TGTGCCAGCAGGACGGGTCCCCTCGGGGACTCTGGAAACACCATATATTTT	CASRTGPLGDSGNTIYF	-	TRBV6-6	-	TRBJ1-3
TGTGCCAGCAGCCCCGGGAGGGGGTCAGATACGCAGTATTTT	CASSPGRGSDTQYF	-	TRBV9	TRBD2	TRBJ2-3
TGTGCCAGCAGCTTAGGATTCGCTGAAGCTTTCTTT	CASSLGFAEAFF	many	TRBV7-9	-	TRBJ1-1
TGTGCCAGCAGTGAAGCCAGAAGGACAGGGAAGCAGCCCCAGCATTTT	CASSEARRTGKQPQHF	many	TRBV6-1	TRBD1	TRBJ1-5
TGCACTTGGGCGGATGACACTGAAGCTTTCTTT	CTWADDTEAFF	-	TRBV29-1	-	TRBJ1-1
TGCGCCAGCAGCTCCGAGGGCAGTACAGATACGCAGTATTTT	CASSSEGSTDTQYF	-	TRBV5-1	-	TRBJ2-3